The T cell receptor beta chain described here comes from a study of blood T cell repertoires in COVID-19. Study-level background: From the United States, Italy and Spain came samples of acute and convalescent COVID-19. In each case, the material was cDNA or gDNA derived from T cells, B-cell-depleted T cells, or PBMCs.

This CDR3 region has 17 residues. J gave up 1 base and V 5 bases, and 8 bases lay outside the gene matches. Germline assignment: CDR1 SGHVS and CDR2 FQNEAQ. Original data processing: Reference gene primer amplification gave nucleated cell count estimates. This table comes from immunoSEQ multiplex PCR, and its TCRdb copy is limited to in-frame clones, with some not included. That table gives V, J and clone size, and the DNA gave D and trimming. Of 400,000 or so clones in the sample, around 87% were seen once. The J gene is TRBJ2-5, the V gene TRBV7-8, with 12 bases matching TRBD2. Sequencing input: peripheral blood. This TCR was sampled from a human donor in a cohort sampled during active COVID-19. The CDR3 loop is CASSTGLAGRPQETQYF. The CDR3 DNA follows: TGTGCCAGCAGCACCGGACTAGCGGGACGTCCCCAAGAGACCCAGTACTTC. The entire variable domain, with the rest obtained from reference TRBV7-8 and TRBJ2-5, is as follows: GAGVSQSPRYKVAKRGQDVALRCDPISGHVSLFWYQQALGQGPEFLTYFQNEAQLDKSGLPSDRFFAERPEGSVSTLKIQRTQQEDSAVYLCASSTGLAGRPQETQYFGPGTRLLVL.